This is a list of T cell receptor beta chains from one sample in a study of vaccination and CD4 T cells after COVID-19. TCRdb reanalysed the PCR reads using MiXCR and keeps one entry per CDR3 protein. The sample has some 7,000 distinct CDR3 sequences; about 32% are singletons. These receptors are not linked to any known antigen. The sequenced sample consisted of CD4+ T cells from blood, cultured in vitro. These receptors came from a human donor in good health. Both conserved end residues are part of each CDR3. A D gene is named only where the DNA matches it firmly. The size of a clone is reported for some rows only, either as once, few or many, or as a class for expanded clones.

J gene | V gene | clone size | D gene | CDR3 protein | CDR3 DNA
TRBJ2-4 | TRBV20-1 | few | - | CSARSSQAKNIQYF | TGCAGTGCTAGGAGCAGCCAAGCCAAAAACATTCAGTACTTC
TRBJ2-5 | TRBV12-3/TRBV12-4 | - | TRBD2 | CASSWVASGTQYF | TGTGCCAGCAGTTGGGTAGCTAGCGGGACCCAGTACTTC
TRBJ2-7 | TRBV20-1 | once | - | CSARSQGGAYEQYF | TGCAGTGCCCGGAGCCAGGGGGGGGCCTACGAGCAGTACTTC
TRBJ1-5 | TRBV27 | few | TRBD1 | CASRQGLGNQPQHF | TGTGCCAGCCGACAGGGGTTAGGCAATCAGCCCCAGCATTTT
TRBJ1-5 | TRBV12-3/TRBV12-4 | few | - | CASSPSAGIVQPQHF | TGTGCCAGCAGTCCGAGCGCAGGGATCGTTCAGCCCCAGCATTTT
TRBJ1-2 | TRBV12-3/TRBV12-4 | - | - | CASSILDLLYGYTF | -
TRBJ2-7 | TRBV19 | - | TRBD1 | CARKAGTGHYEQYF | TGTGCCAGGAAGGCCGGGACAGGGCACTACGAGCAGTACTTC
TRBJ1-2 | TRBV2 | medium-sized | - | CASSELNYGYTF | TGTGCCAGCAGTGAACTAAACTATGGCTACACCTTC
TRBJ1-6 | TRBV6-1 | - | - | CASRFSTLLGSYNSPLHF | TGTGCCAGCCGCTTTTCGACCCTTCTAGGTTCCTATAATTCACCCCTCCACTTT
TRBJ1-6 | TRBV6-1 | - | - | CASSGGQGGSYNSPLHF | TGTGCCAGCAGTGGAGGGCAGGGAGGTTCCTATAATTCACCCCTCCACTTT
TRBJ1-2 | TRBV3-1 | few | TRBD1 | CASSQDEGAYGYTF | TGTGCCAGCAGCCAAGACGAGGGGGCCTATGGCTACACCTTC
TRBJ2-4 | TRBV20-1 | - | TRBD1 | CSASDQGERTRTKNIQYF | TGCAGTGCTAGTGACCAGGGGGAGCGTACCAGAACCAAAAACATTCAGTACTTC
TRBJ2-2 | TRBV6-1 | - | TRBD1 | CASSLGGPGTGELFF | TGTGCCAGCAGCTTAGGGGGCCCGGGGACCGGGGAGCTGTTTTTT
TRBJ1-1 | TRBV21-1 | - | - | CASSKDRGQNTEAFF | TGTGCCAGCAGCAAAGATAGGGGGCAGAACACTGAAGCTTTCTTT
TRBJ1-2 | TRBV7-9 | few | - | CASSPSSDTYGYTF | TGTGCCAGCAGCCCAAGCTCAGACACTTATGGCTACACCTTC
TRBJ2-5 | TRBV5-4 | medium-sized | - | CASSLGNSQETQYF | TGTGCCAGCAGCTTGGGAAATTCGCAAGAGACCCAGTACTTC
TRBJ2-3 | TRBV6-1 | medium-sized | - | CASSTGMGLTSTDTQYF | TGTGCCAGCAGTACAGGCATGGGACTTACTAGCACAGATACGCAGTATTTT
TRBJ1-1 | TRBV6-1 | few | - | CASSEAGGTEAFF | TGTGCCAGCAGTGAGGCGGGGGGCACTGAAGCTTTCTTT